This T cell receptor (beta chain) came from a study of OX40 agonist ivuxolimab in advanced cancers. Turning to the study itself: Three patients, one with hepatocellular carcinoma and two with cutaneous melanoma, achieved partial responses. General observations from the study: Researchers report that CD8+ T cells had, on average, more expanded clones than CD4+. The study observed clonal expansion of CD4+ and CD8+ blood T cells by week 6 at 0.1 to 3.0 mg/kg.

The protocol was immunoSEQ multiplex PCR, while the TCRdb copy is restricted to in-frame clones and leaves out a portion. The sample yields roughly 70,000 clones, roughly four fifths seen once. About this clone: The antigen remains unidentified.

With baseline, cycle 4 day 1, and cycle 7 day 1 as timepoints, blood was sampled. Trimming removed 0 bases from V and 6 bases from J; junction bases left unmatched: 8. The CDR3 length is 15 residues. Germline V gives CDR1 SGHNT, CDR2 YYREEE (reference sequence). The V call is TRBV5-4, the J call TRBJ1-2, with 7 positions matching TRBD1. The source of this sequence is an adult with an advanced solid tumor such as melanoma, head and neck, liver or kidney cancer. The sequences come from CD4+ or CD8+ T cells sorted from blood, collected in a trial of the OX40 agonist ivuxolimab. Here the CDR3 DNA reads TGTGCCAGCAGCTTGGCCTTAGGGGGCGCTAATGGCTACACCTTC. It codes for CASSLALGGANGYTF.